This entry concerns a single T cell receptor beta chain. Methods used by the authors: Amplification of reference gene primers was used by the study to estimate nucleated cell counts. The method was immunoSEQ multiplex PCR; TCRdb's version includes in-frame clones alone and lacks a portion of them. That table furnishes V, J and clone size, whereas the DNA furnished D and trimming. The profile shows approximately 15,000 clones, about 85% of them singletons. These data come from a study of blood T cell repertoires in COVID-19. For the study at large: Acute and convalescent COVID-19 specimens originated in the United States, Italy and Spain. PBMCs, B-cell-depleted T cells, or T cells were the source of the cDNA or gDNA that made up the material.

This TCR was sampled from a man aged 50 to 60 with active COVID-19. Sequencing was done on a sample of peripheral blood.

DNA for the CDR3: TGCGCCAGCAGCTTTAGAACTAGCGGGAGCGATGAGCAGTTCTTC. Encoded protein: CASSFRTSGSDEQFF. The chain combines TRBV5-1 with TRBJ2-1, with 11 bases matching TRBD2. The V segment lost 2 bases and the J segment 8 bases; nucleotides outside the gene matches: 6. Germline CDR1 reads SGHRS; CDR2 reads YFSETQ. The CDR3 loop spans 15 amino acids. The whole variable domain, filled in from reference TRBV5-1 and TRBJ2-1, reads KAGVTQTPRYLIKTRGQQVTLSCSPISGHRSVSWYQQTPGQGLQFLFEYFSETQRNKGNFPGRFSGRQFSNSRSEMNVSTLELGDSALYLCASSFRTSGSDEQFFGPGTRLTVL.